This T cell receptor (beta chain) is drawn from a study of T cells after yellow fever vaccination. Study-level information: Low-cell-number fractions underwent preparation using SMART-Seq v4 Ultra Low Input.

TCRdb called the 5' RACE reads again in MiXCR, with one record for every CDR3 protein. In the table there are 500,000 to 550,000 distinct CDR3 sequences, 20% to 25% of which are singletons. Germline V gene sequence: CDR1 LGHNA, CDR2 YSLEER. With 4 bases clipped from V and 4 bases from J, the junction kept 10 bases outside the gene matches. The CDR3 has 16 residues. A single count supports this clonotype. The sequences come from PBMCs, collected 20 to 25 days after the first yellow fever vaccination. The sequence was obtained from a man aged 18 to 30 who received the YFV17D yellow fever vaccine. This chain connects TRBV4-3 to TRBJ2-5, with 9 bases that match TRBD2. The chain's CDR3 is CASSPTYSGGVETQYF. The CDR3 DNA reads TGCGCCAGCAGCCCAACCTATAGCGGGGGAGTAGAGACCCAGTACTTC.